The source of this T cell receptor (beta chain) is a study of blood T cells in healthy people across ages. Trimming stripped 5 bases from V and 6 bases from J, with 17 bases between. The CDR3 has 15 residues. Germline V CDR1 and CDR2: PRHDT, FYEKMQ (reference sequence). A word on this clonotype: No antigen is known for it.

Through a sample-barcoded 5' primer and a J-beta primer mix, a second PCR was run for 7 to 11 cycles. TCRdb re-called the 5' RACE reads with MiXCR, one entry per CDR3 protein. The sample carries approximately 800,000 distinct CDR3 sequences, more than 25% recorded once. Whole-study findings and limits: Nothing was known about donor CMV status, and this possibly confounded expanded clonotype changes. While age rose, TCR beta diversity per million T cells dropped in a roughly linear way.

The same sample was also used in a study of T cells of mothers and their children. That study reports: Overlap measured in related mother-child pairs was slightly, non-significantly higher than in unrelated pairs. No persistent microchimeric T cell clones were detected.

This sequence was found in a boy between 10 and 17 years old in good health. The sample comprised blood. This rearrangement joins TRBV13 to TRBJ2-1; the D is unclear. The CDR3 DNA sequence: TGTGCCAGCAGCCTCGCAGGCCCGGTCGCCAATGAGCAGTTCTTC. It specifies CASSLAGPVANEQFF. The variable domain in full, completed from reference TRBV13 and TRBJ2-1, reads AAGVIQSPRHLIKEKRETATLKCYPIPRHDTVYWYQQGPGQDPQFLISFYEKMQSDKGSIPDRFSAQQFSDYHSELNMSSLELGDSALYFCASSLAGPVANEQFFGPGTRLTVL.